This T cell receptor (beta chain) appears in the sequencing data of a study of metastatic and nonmetastatic thyroid tumors. Using MiXCR, TCRdb re-called clones from the PCR reads. The repertoire includes about 27,000 clones, roughly 17% of them detected once, and approximately 6.1% sits in the top ten. The CDR3 sequence is 15 residues long. V dropped 7 bases and J dropped 2 bases, with 17 bases sitting between them. CDR1 LNHDA and CDR2 SQIVND come from the germline V gene (reference sequence). This clone was found many times. Each patient came to thyroid surgery without any prior treatment (of any kind).

The sample was blood. The gene calls are TRBV19 and TRBJ1-2; D is possibly TRBD1 (5 bases). The clonotype originates from a male donor with papillary thyroid cancer or a benign thyroid nodule (not recorded which). Some clones in this sample may be carry-over from other donors' samples. CDR3 nucleotides: TGTGCCAGTACCCACCGACAGAACCTAAACTATGGCTACACCTTC. It specifies CASTHRQNLNYGYTF.